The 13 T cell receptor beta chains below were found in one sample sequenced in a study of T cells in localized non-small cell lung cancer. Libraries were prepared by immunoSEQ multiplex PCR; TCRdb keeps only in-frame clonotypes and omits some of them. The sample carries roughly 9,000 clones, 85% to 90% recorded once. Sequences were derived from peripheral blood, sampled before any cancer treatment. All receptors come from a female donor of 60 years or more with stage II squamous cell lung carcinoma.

CDR3 amino acids: CASRQGGTSGPNEQFF. The CDR3 coding sequence is TGCGCCAGCAGACAAGGCGGGACTAGCGGACCCAATGAGCAGTTCTTC. The chain has TRBV5-1 and TRBJ2-1, with 11 bases lining up with TRBD2. The CDR3 is made up of 16 amino acids. The germline gives CDR1 SGHRS, CDR2 YFSETQ. The trim removed 5 bases at V and 6 bases at J, leaving 10 bases unmatched. Full variable domain (rest looked up from reference TRBV5-1 and TRBJ2-1): KAGVTQTPRYLIKTRGQQVTLSCSPISGHRSVSWYQQTPGQGLQFLFEYFSETQRNKGNFPGRFSGRQFSNSRSEMNVSTLELGDSALYLCASRQGGTSGPNEQFFGPGTRLTVL.

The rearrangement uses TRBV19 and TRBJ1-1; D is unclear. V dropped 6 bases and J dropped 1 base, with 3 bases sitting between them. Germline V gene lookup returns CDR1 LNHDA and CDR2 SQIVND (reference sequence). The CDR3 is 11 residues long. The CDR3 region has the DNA TGTGCCAGTAGCTGGAACACTGAAGCTTTCTTT. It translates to CASSWNTEAFF. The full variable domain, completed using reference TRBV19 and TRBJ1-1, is DGGITQSPKYLFRKEGQNVTLSCEQNLNHDAMYWYRQDPGQGLRLIYYSQIVNDFQKGDIAEGYSVSREKKESFPLTVTSAQKNPTAFYLCASSWNTEAFFGQGTRLTVV.

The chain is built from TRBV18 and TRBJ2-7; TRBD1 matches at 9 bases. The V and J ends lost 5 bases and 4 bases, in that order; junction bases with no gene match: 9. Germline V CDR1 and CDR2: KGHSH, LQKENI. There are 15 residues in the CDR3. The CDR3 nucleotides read TGTGCCAGCTCAACTGGACAGGGGAGCAATTACGAGCAGTACGTC. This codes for CASSTGQGSNYEQYV.

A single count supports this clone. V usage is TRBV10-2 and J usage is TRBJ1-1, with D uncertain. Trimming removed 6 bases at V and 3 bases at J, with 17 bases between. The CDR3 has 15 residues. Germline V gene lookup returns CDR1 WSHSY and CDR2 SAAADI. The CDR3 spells CASSARPYGDTEAFF. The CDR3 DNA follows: TGCGCCAGCAGCGCCAGGCCATACGGGGACACTGAAGCTTTCTTT.

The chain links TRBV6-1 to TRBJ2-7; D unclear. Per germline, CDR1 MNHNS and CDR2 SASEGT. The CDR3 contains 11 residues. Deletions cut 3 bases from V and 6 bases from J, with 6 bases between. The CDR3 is CASSDLGEQYV. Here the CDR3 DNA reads TGTGCCAGCAGTGATTTGGGCGAGCAGTACGTC.

The CDR3 loop is CASSAGRGEQFF. Written as DNA, the CDR3 is TGCGCCAGCAGCGCGGGGCGGGGTGAGCAGTTCTTC. The chain combines TRBV10-2 with TRBJ2-1; D might be TRBD2 (6 bases). Germline V gene data show CDR1 as WSHSY and CDR2 as SAAADI. CDR3 length: 12 amino acids. The V and J ends lost 6 bases and 9 bases respectively, with 12 bases between them.

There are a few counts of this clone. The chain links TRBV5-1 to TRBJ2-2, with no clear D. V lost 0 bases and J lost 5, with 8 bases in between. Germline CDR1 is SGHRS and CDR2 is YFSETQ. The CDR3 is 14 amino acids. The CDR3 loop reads CASSLGAWTGELFF. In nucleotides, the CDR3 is TGCGCCAGCAGCTTGGGGGCTTGGACCGGGGAGCTGTTTTTT.

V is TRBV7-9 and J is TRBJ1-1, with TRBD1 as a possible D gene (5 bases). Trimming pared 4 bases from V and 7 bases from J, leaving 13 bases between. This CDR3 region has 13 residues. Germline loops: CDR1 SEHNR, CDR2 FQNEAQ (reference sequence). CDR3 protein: CASSSGGTYEAFF. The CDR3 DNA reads TGTGCCAGCAGCTCCGGAGGGACTTATGAAGCTTTCTTT.

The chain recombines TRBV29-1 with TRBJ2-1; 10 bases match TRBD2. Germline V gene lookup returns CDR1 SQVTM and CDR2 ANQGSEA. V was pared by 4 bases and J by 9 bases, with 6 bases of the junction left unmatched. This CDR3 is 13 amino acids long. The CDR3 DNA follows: TGCAGCGTTGGGGCTAGCGGGAGTGTTGAGCAGTTCTTC. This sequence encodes CSVGASGSVEQFF.

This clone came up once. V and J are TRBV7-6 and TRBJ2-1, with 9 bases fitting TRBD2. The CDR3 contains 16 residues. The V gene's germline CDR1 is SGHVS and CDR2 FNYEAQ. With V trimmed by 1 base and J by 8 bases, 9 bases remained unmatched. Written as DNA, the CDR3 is TGTGCCAGCAGCTTAGTGGCGGGAGGGCCTCGTCATGAGCAGTTCTTC. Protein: CASSLVAGGPRHEQFF.

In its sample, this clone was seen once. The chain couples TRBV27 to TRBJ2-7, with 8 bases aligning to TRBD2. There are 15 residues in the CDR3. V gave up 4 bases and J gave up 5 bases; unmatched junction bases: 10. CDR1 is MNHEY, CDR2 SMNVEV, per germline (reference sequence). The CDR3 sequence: CASSSRAGVRNEQYF. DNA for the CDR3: TGTGCCAGCAGTTCGCGAGCGGGAGTAAGGAACGAGCAGTACTTC.

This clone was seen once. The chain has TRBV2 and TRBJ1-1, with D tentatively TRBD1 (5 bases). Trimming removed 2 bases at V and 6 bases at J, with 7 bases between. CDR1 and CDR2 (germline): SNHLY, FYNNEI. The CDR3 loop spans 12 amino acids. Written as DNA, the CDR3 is TGTGCCAGCAGTGAACGGGGCCCTGAAGCTTTCTTT. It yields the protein CASSERGPEAFF.

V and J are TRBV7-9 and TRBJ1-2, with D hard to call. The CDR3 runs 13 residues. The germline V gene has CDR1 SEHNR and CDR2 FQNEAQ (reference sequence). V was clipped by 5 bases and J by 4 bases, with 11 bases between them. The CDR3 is CASSPDTGYGYTF. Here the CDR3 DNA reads TGTGCCAGCAGCCCTGACACCGGCTATGGCTACACCTTC.